This TCR beta chain was profiled in a study of blood T cell repertoires in COVID-19. Study details: Samples of COVID-19 (acute and convalescent) were obtained from the United States, Italy and Spain. Nucleic acid was either cDNA or gDNA, and it came from T cells, B-cell-depleted T cells, or PBMCs.

Study processing details: Quantification of nucleated cells was approximated via reference gene primer amplification. Profiled with immunoSEQ multiplex PCR; TCRdb holds only in-frame clones, not every one. V and J calls and clone size come straight from that table; D and trimming were deduced from the DNA. The sample shows 150,000 to 160,000 clones, under 90% of them seen only once. This TCR was recovered from a man between 60 and 75 years old with acute or convalescent COVID-19. Sequencing was done on a sample of peripheral blood.

CDR3 sequence reads: CASSREGVTEAFF. CDR3 bases: TGTGCCAGTAGTCGGGAGGGGGTCACTGAAGCTTTCTTT. V and J are TRBV19 and TRBJ1-1, with D tentatively TRBD1 (6 bases). Per the germline V gene, CDR1 is LNHDA and CDR2 is SQIVND (reference sequence). Trimming took 5 bases from V and 4 from J, leaving 11 bases between them. The CDR3 is made up of 13 amino acids.